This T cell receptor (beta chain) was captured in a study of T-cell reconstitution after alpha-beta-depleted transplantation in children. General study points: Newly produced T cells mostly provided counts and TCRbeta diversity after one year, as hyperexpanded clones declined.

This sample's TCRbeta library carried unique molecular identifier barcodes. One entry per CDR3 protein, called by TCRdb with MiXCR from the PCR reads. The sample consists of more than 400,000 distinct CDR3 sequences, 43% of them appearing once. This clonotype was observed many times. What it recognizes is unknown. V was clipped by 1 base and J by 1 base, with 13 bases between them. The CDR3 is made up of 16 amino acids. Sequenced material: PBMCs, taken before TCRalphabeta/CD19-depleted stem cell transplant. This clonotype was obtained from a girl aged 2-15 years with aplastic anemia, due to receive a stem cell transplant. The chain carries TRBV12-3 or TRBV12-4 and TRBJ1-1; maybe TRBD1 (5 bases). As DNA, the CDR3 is TGTGCCAGCAGTTTAGAACAGGTACCGTCGAACACTGAAGCTTTCTTT. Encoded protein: CASSLEQVPSNTEAFF.